This note documents a single TCR beta chain sequence. This CDR3 is built from 13 residues. Per the germline V gene, CDR1 is KGHSH and CDR2 is LQKENI. Trimming stripped 3 bases from V and 3 bases from J, with 9 bases between. Clones were sequenced by immunoSEQ multiplex PCR, and TCRdb holds only the in-frame ones, with some missing. The sample has tens of thousands of clones; about 78% are singletons. The record originates from a study of blood T cell repertoires in COVID-19. Study summary: From T cells, B-cell-depleted T cells, or PBMCs came the material, which was cDNA or gDNA.

Material for sequencing was peripheral blood. The receptor comes from a human donor in a cohort sampled during active COVID-19. The chain employs TRBV18 and TRBJ2-7; possibly TRBD2 for D (5 bases). As DNA, the CDR3 is TGTGCCAGCTCACCCGGACTTTTCTACGAGCAGTACTTC. Amino acids: CASSPGLFYEQYF.